What follows are 13 T cell receptor beta chains derived from one specimen sequenced in a study of cytomegalovirus exposure and HLA in healthy donors. The PCR made use of 60 Vbeta and 13 Jbeta primers. Here immunoSEQ multiplex PCR was the method, and the copy in TCRdb shows in-frame clones only, minus some. The table records 150,000 to 200,000 clones, 75% to 85% of them present only once. The material sequenced was PBMCs. These receptors all stem from a woman aged 60-75 years in good health and CMV-seropositive.

The rearrangement links TRBV10-3 to TRBJ1-5; D not resolved. The CDR3 consists of 12 residues. V lost 0 bases to trimming and J lost 13 bases, with 10 bases between them. The V gene's germline CDR1 is ENHRY and CDR2 SYGVKD. The CDR3 reads CAISESGRGQHF. CDR3 sequence (DNA): TGTGCCATCAGTGAGTCAGGCAGAGGTCAGCATTTT.

This chain joins TRBV6-5 and TRBJ2-7; 9 nucleotides line up with TRBD2. The CDR3 covers 16 residues. Germline lookup yields CDR1 MNHEY and CDR2 SVGAGI. The V and J ends lost 0 bases and 0 bases, in that order; junction bases with no gene match: 3. The DNA for the CDR3 is TGTGCCAGCAGTTACTCCGTAGCGGGGGACTCCTACGAGCAGTACTTC. Translated, it gives CASSYSVAGDSYEQYF.

The chain carries TRBV6-5 and TRBJ2-3; TRBD1 matches 8 bases. After removal of 7 bases from V and 5 bases from J, the junction contained 5 bases not matched to a gene. The CDR3 extends over 13 amino acids. The germline gives CDR1 MNHEY, CDR2 SVGAGI. CDR3 nucleotides: TGTGCCAGCATCCAGGGGGCTAGAGATACGCAGTATTTT. Protein: CASIQGARDTQYF.

V gene TRBV9 combines with J gene TRBJ2-3; 9 bases are shared with TRBD2. CDR1 is SGDLS, CDR2 YYNGEE, per germline. J lost 1 base, V lost 2 bases, and 5 bases had no gene match. This CDR3 contains 16 residues. The CDR3 loop reads CASSVLAGRGTDTQYF. CDR3 in DNA: TGTGCCAGCAGCGTCCTAGCGGGGAGAGGCACAGATACGCAGTATTTT.

J is TRBJ1-3 and V is TRBV5-1; tentative D call: TRBD1 (6 bases). The germline gives CDR1 SGHRS, CDR2 YFSETQ. The V end was cut by 4 bases, the J end by 2 bases, with 13 bases between. This CDR3 is 15 amino acids long. The CDR3 region has the DNA TGCGCCAGCAGCACCGAAACAGGGCCTGGAAACACCATATATTTT. This translates into CASSTETGPGNTIYF.

This clone was recorded a few times. This chain links TRBV30 with TRBJ2-5; a possible D gene is TRBD1 (5 bases). V was shortened by 0 bases and J by 4 bases, with 18 bases between the two germline ends. This CDR3 contains 16 residues. Germline CDR1 reads GTSNPN; CDR2 reads SVGIG (reference sequence). CDR3 amino acids: CAWSVGNRHSRETQYF. For the CDR3, the DNA is TGTGCCTGGAGTGTAGGGAACAGGCACTCCCGAGAGACCCAGTACTTC.

The rearrangement uses TRBV6-1 and TRBJ2-7, with 8 bases that match TRBD2. The CDR3 totals 15 residues. V lost 2 bases to trimming and J lost 11 bases; unmatched junction nucleotides: 14. Germline CDR1 MNHNS, CDR2 SASEGT. CDR3 residues: CASSEFLGTRTREYF. In DNA form, the CDR3 reads TGTGCCAGCAGTGAATTCTTGGGGACTAGGACAAGGGAGTACTTC.

The chain has TRBV12-5 and TRBJ2-1; 8 nucleotides agree with TRBD2. The length of the CDR3 is 14 residues. CDR1 and CDR2 (germline): LGHNT, FRNRAP. V shed 1 base and J 7 bases; nucleotides not matched to a gene: 3. CDR3 DNA sequence: TGTGCTAGTGGTTTGGGGGGACTAGTAAATGAGCAGTTCTTC. It yields the protein CASGLGGLVNEQFF.

V gene TRBV5-6 combines with J gene TRBJ2-7; the match to TRBD2 covers 8 bases. Germline V gives CDR1 SGHDT, CDR2 YYEEEE. The CDR3 has 13 residues. V trimming: 4 bases; J trimming: 7 bases; junction bases outside the gene matches: 7. In nucleotides, the CDR3 is TGTGCCAGCAGCGCGGGAGGAACGAGAGAGCAGTACTTC. Translated, it gives CASSAGGTREQYF.

There are a few counts of this clone. The V gene is TRBV5-1, the J gene TRBJ1-6; D possibly corresponds to TRBD1 (6 bases). The CDR3 sequence is 14 residues long. Trimming left V 2 bases short and J 6 bases short, with 9 bases between. Per germline, CDR1 SGHRS and CDR2 YFSETQ. CDR3 protein: CASSFGQTNSPLHF. In DNA form, the CDR3 reads TGCGCCAGCAGCTTCGGACAGACTAATTCACCCCTCCACTTT.

This chain joins TRBV19 and TRBJ2-1; 11 nucleotides match TRBD1. V gave up 4 bases and J gave up 9 bases; unmatched junction bases: 5. The CDR3 is 14 amino acids. CDR1 LNHDA and CDR2 SQIVND come from the germline V gene (reference sequence). The CDR3 loop is CASSTGQGASEQFF. CDR3 DNA sequence: TGTGCCAGTAGTACCGGACAGGGGGCTAGTGAGCAGTTCTTC.

The J gene is TRBJ2-1, the V gene TRBV6-4; the match to TRBD2 covers 8 bases. Germline CDR1 MRHNA, CDR2 SNTAGT. The CDR3 is 16 residues long. The V gene end was trimmed by 0 bases and the J gene end by 1 base; junction bases not matched to a gene: 2. The CDR3 here is CASSDSPSGSYNEQFF. CDR3 bases: TGTGCCAGCAGTGACTCGCCTAGCGGGTCCTACAATGAGCAGTTCTTC.

The chain couples TRBV7-3 to TRBJ1-1; D is perhaps TRBD1 (5 bases). CDR3 length: 13 amino acids. Germline values: CDR1 SGHTA, CDR2 FQGTGA. Trimming cost V 2 bases and J 6 bases, with 10 bases left between them. The CDR3 coding sequence is TGTGCCAGCAGCTTATCAGGGTCCGCTGAAGCTTTCTTT. Protein product: CASSLSGSAEAFF.